This T cell receptor beta chain originates from a study of T cell responses to AZD1222 COVID-19 vaccine. Study-wide results and caveats: Spike regions recognized by vaccine-associated CD4 TCRs spanned the protein, led by 160-218 and 743-854. Within unmutated variant regions lay the reported targets of nearly half of spike-specific TCRs.

Details on this clone: As yet, its antigen is unknown.

TCRdb's table, derived via immunoSEQ multiplex PCR, lists solely in-frame clones and lacks some. Here the sample spans 70,000 to 95,000 clones, 85% to 95% being singletons. The V gene's germline CDR1 is PRHDT and CDR2 FYEKMQ (reference sequence). Trimming removed 6 bases at V and 0 bases at J, with 8 bases between. The CDR3 covers 14 residues. The receptor comes from an adult who received the AZD1222 COVID-19 vaccine. Sequences were derived from peripheral blood, sampled 28 days after the second AZD1222 dose. V gene TRBV13 combines with J gene TRBJ2-2; D is unclear. CDR3 loop: CASRRPANTGELFF. In DNA, the CDR3 is TGTGCCAGCAGGCGCCCTGCGAACACCGGGGAGCTGTTTTTT. The full variable domain, rest sourced from reference TRBV13 and TRBJ2-2, is AAGVIQSPRHLIKEKRETATLKCYPIPRHDTVYWYQQGPGQDPQFLISFYEKMQSDKGSIPDRFSAQQFSDYHSELNMSSLELGDSALYFCASRRPANTGELFFGEGSRLTVL.